This entry lists 19 T cell receptor beta chains sequenced from one sample in a study of human T cells and chemical hapten exposure. A single record per CDR3 protein comes from TCRdb applying MiXCR to the RACE reads. The sample has 250,000 or so distinct CDR3 sequences, about 7.7% seen once. Time point of the sample: pre-sensitization, week 0. As for treatment: therapeutic diphenylcyclopropenone sensitization with weekly scalp DPC. The material sequenced was whole blood, taken in connection with sensitization to the hapten diphenylcyclopropenone (DPC). The receptors were sampled from a man in his late teens or twenties with alopecia areata. Some clones in this sample may be carry-over from other donors' samples.

This clonotype turned up a few times. The chain links TRBV20-1 to TRBJ1-5; D uncertain. From germline, CDR1 is DFQATT and CDR2 SNEGSKA (reference sequence). V lost 1 base to trimming and J lost 0 bases, with 13 bases between them. This CDR3 region has 16 residues. The CDR3 nucleotides are TGCAGTGCTAGAGCGGCAGGCCACTATAGCAATCAGCCCCAGCATTTT. Translation gives CSARAAGHYSNQPQHF.

This clonotype was picked up a small number of times. The gene calls are TRBV29-1 and TRBJ1-5; 12 bases fit TRBD1. This CDR3 contains 15 residues. Germline CDR1 SQVTM, CDR2 ANQGSEA. J was trimmed by 6 bases and V by 4 bases; bases with no gene match: 7. In nucleotides, the CDR3 is TGCAGCGTTGGGGGGACAGGGGGCGCGGGTCAGCCCCAGCATTTT. The encoded protein is CSVGGTGGAGQPQHF.

The chain uses TRBV9 and TRBJ2-2, with TRBD1 matching over 8 bases. From germline, CDR1 is SGDLS and CDR2 YYNGEE. The CDR3 loop spans 13 amino acids. Trimming cost V 9 bases and J 2 bases; bases outside gene matches: 3. The CDR3 protein is CATGTGNTGELFF. In DNA, the CDR3 is TGTGCCACCGGGACAGGAAACACCGGGGAGCTGTTTTTT.

This clonotype has more than one count but fewer than ten. The chain employs TRBV27 and TRBJ2-4; 13 bases map to TRBD2. V gave up 4 bases and J gave up 7 bases; unmatched junction bases: 10. The CDR3 is 17 residues long. The germline gives CDR1 MNHEY, CDR2 SMNVEV (reference sequence). The CDR3 bases are TGTGCCAGCAGTTCCTTGGGACTAGCGGGGCGAGGGAACATTCAGTACTTC. Translation: CASSSLGLAGRGNIQYF.

A few counts support this clonotype. V and J are TRBV4-1 and TRBJ2-7; 8 bases align to TRBD2. The CDR3 is made up of 15 amino acids. In germline, CDR1 is MGHRA, CDR2 YSYEKL. V was pared by 1 base and J by 5 bases, with 7 bases of the junction left unmatched. CDR3 in amino acids: CASSQGGGLDDEQYF. The CDR3 region has the DNA TGCGCCAGCAGCCAAGGGGGGGGACTAGACGACGAGCAGTACTTC.

The chain combines TRBV6-6 with TRBJ1-2; 8 bases map to TRBD1. After removal of 7 bases from V and 6 bases from J, the junction contained 4 bases not matched to a gene. Germline V gene lookup returns CDR1 MNHNY and CDR2 SVGAGI (reference sequence). This CDR3 comprises 12 residues. CDR3 amino acids: CASTLQGDGYTF. The CDR3 DNA is TGTGCCAGCACCCTACAGGGGGATGGCTACACCTTC.

J is TRBJ2-5 and V is TRBV2; the match to TRBD1 covers 9 bases. The CDR3 covers 13 residues. Looked up from germline, CDR1 is SNHLY and CDR2 is FYNNEI. Unmatched junction bases numbered 3, after V lost 6 bases and J lost 4 bases. Here the CDR3 DNA reads TGTGCCAGCAGACCACAGGGGGCAGAGACCCAGTACTTC. The encoded protein is CASRPQGAETQYF.

This chain joins TRBV7-2 and TRBJ1-5; D not certain. This CDR3 spans 15 amino acids. V was trimmed by 5 bases and J by 2 bases, leaving 13 bases between them. Germline V gene data show CDR1 as SGHTA and CDR2 as FQGNSA. CDR3 in amino acids: CASSQGMFGNQPQHF. DNA for the CDR3: TGTGCCAGCAGCCAAGGGATGTTCGGCAATCAGCCCCAGCATTTT.

This rearrangement joins TRBV18 to TRBJ2-7; 8 bases are shared with TRBD1. This CDR3 is 15 amino acids long. The germline V gene has CDR1 KGHSH and CDR2 LQKENI. Germline trimming cut 2 bases from V and 3 bases from J; bases unmatched to any gene: 6. CDR3: CASSPDRGGFYEQYF. Written as DNA, the CDR3 is TGTGCCAGCTCACCAGACAGGGGCGGATTCTACGAGCAGTACTTC. The complete variable domain, with remaining parts taken from reference TRBV18 and TRBJ2-7, reads NAGVMQNPRHLVRRRGQEARLRCSPMKGHSHVYWYRQLPEEGLKFMVYLQKENIIDESGMPKERFSAEFPKEGPSILRIQQVVRGDSAAYFCASSPDRGGFYEQYFGPGTRLTVT.

The chain couples TRBV20-1 to TRBJ2-7; TRBD1 matches 7 bases. This CDR3 has 13 residues. The germline V gene encodes CDR1 DFQATT and CDR2 SNEGSKA (reference sequence). Unmatched junction bases numbered 2, after V lost 0 bases and J lost 3 bases. CDR3 residues: CSAREGTDYEQYF. CDR3 nucleotides: TGCAGTGCTAGAGAAGGGACAGACTACGAGCAGTACTTC.

The chain links TRBV11-2 to TRBJ2-2, with D perhaps matching TRBD1 (5 bases). The V and J ends lost 4 bases and 6 bases respectively, with 12 bases between them. Germline CDR1 reads SGHAT; CDR2 reads FQNNGV. The CDR3 consists of 14 residues. The CDR3 nucleotides are TGTGCCAGCAGCTCATTTGGGGCGGCCGGGGAGCTGTTTTTT. Amino acids: CASSSFGAAGELFF.

V is TRBV3-1 and J is TRBJ2-2, with no clear D. Trimming removed 2 bases from V and 0 bases from J, with 10 bases in between. Germline-derived CDR1 and CDR2 are LGHDT and YNNKEL (reference sequence). The CDR3 sequence is 16 residues long. DNA for the CDR3: TGTGCCAGCAGCCAATCGACGGTTGCGAACACCGGGGAGCTGTTTTTT. Its translation is CASSQSTVANTGELFF.

The rearrangement links TRBV29-1 to TRBJ2-4; no clear D gene. The ends were cut back, 5 bases at V and 0 bases at J, with 5 bases in the middle. CDR1 is SQVTM, CDR2 ANQGSEA, per germline. This CDR3 is 12 amino acids long. CDR3 residues: CSVWGAKNIQYF. The CDR3 coding sequence is TGCAGCGTTTGGGGAGCCAAAAACATTCAGTACTTC.

This clonotype appeared a few times. V is TRBV5-1 and J is TRBJ2-5; tentatively, D is TRBD1 or TRBD2 (5 bases each). Germline CDR1 SGHRS, CDR2 YFSETQ. V was clipped by 4 bases and J by 11 bases, with 15 bases between them. The CDR3 has 12 residues. This chain's CDR3 is CASSQDRDGQYF. CDR3 bases: TGCGCCAGCAGCCAGGACCGGGACGGACAGTACTTC.

The chain is built from TRBV29-1 and TRBJ1-2, with 10 bases aligning to TRBD1. Trimming removed 7 bases from V and 4 bases from J; junction bases left unmatched: 6. Per the germline V gene, CDR1 is SQVTM and CDR2 is ANQGSEA. This CDR3 has 13 amino acids. In DNA form, the CDR3 reads TGCAGCGGAGGGACAGGGGAAAGCTATGGCTACACCTTC. Its translation: CSGGTGESYGYTF.

This clonotype showed up just a few times. The gene calls are TRBV10-3 and TRBJ1-1, with D hard to call. Germline values: CDR1 ENHRY, CDR2 SYGVKD. The CDR3 contains 13 residues. V gave up 5 bases and J gave up 4 bases, with 11 bases separating them. CDR3 protein: CAISRTVLTEAFF. In DNA, the CDR3 is TGTGCCATCAGTCGGACGGTCCTCACTGAAGCTTTCTTT.

This rearrangement joins TRBV27 to TRBJ2-7, with D unresolved. CDR3 size: 16 residues. V lost 5 bases to trimming and J lost 7 bases, with 24 bases between them. CDR1 is MNHEY, CDR2 SMNVEV, per germline (reference sequence). The CDR3 is CASSPRGRLNLGEQYF. CDR3 nucleotide sequence: TGTGCCAGCAGTCCGCGAGGCAGACTTAATCTGGGGGAGCAGTACTTC.

CDR3 region: CASSLDWSGNEQFF. CDR3 coding DNA: TGTGCCAGCAGCTTAGATTGGTCAGGCAATGAGCAGTTCTTC. J is TRBJ2-1 and V is TRBV11-3; D is uncertain. Trimming stripped 0 bases from V and 6 bases from J, with 9 bases between. Germline assignment: CDR1 SGHNT and CDR2 YENEEA. The CDR3 runs to 14 residues.

The chain combines TRBV5-1 with TRBJ1-2; no definite D call. Looked up from germline, CDR1 is SGHRS and CDR2 is YFSETQ. The V end lost 0 bases, the J end lost 2 bases, and 11 bases lay between the germline ends. This CDR3 has 15 amino acids. The DNA of the CDR3 is TGCGCCAGCAGCTTGGTTGTTGCTGCAAACTATGGCTACACCTTC. It is translated as CASSLVVAANYGYTF.